The 23 T cell receptor beta chains reported below all come from one sample, sequenced in a study of T cells in Graves' hyperthyroidism and ophthalmopathy. Template material for amplifying TCR beta CDR3 regions consisted of RNA transcripts. Researchers ran a first-round RT-PCR on the TCR CDR3 using the HTBI primer set. TCRdb redid the calling of the multiplex PCR reads with MiXCR, one entry per CDR3 protein. Of 450,000 to 700,000 distinct CDR3 sequences listed, 46% were seen once; the top ten hold about 20%. The sample consisted of peripheral blood or thyroid tissue (not recorded which). The source of these receptors is an adult woman with Graves' disease, either hyperthyroidism or ophthalmopathy (not recorded which).

This chain links TRBV7-9 with TRBJ1-2, with unresolved D. V was clipped by 5 bases and J by 4 bases, with 11 bases between them. The CDR3 length is 13 residues. Germline assignment: CDR1 SEHNR and CDR2 FQNEAQ (reference sequence). The DNA of the CDR3 is TGTGCCAGCAGCCCAGTATTGTCCTATGGCTACACCTTC. Encoded protein: CASSPVLSYGYTF.

This clonotype was picked up many times. The chain employs TRBV20-1 and TRBJ1-5, with 7 bases fitting TRBD1. V was clipped by 5 bases and J by 3 bases; unmatched bases: 10. CDR1 is DFQATT, CDR2 SNEGSKA, per germline (reference sequence). The CDR3 has 15 residues. CDR3 nucleotide sequence: TGCAGTGCTGCCTCCGGGACAGACGACAATCAGCCCCAGCATTTT. Protein: CSAASGTDDNQPQHF.

V is TRBV10-3 and J is TRBJ2-7, with 7 bases matching TRBD2. Trimming removed 5 bases from V and 0 bases from J; junction bases left unmatched: 10. Germline V CDR1 and CDR2: ENHRY, SYGVKD. The CDR3 is made up of 16 amino acids. CDR3 in amino acids: CAISPGLGGSSYEQYF. CDR3 sequence (DNA): TGTGCCATCAGTCCCGGCCTGGGGGGGAGCTCCTACGAGCAGTACTTC.

This clonotype was counted many times. The V and J genes are TRBV7-2 and TRBJ2-2; D gene uncertain. Germline V gives CDR1 SGHTA, CDR2 FQGNSA. V was cut by 5 bases and J by 7 bases, with 17 bases left in between. There are 15 residues in the CDR3. CDR3 amino acids: CASSLNPGGVGELFF. DNA for the CDR3: TGTGCCAGCAGCCTTAATCCCGGTGGTGTCGGGGAGCTGTTTTTT.

The V gene is TRBV2, the J gene TRBJ1-4, with 7 bases lining up with TRBD1. The junction had 8 bases not matched to a gene; V was cut back by 6 bases and J by 7 bases. This CDR3 has 14 residues. CDR1 is SNHLY and CDR2 is FYNNEI in the germline V gene. The CDR3 spells CASRARQGGEKLFF. As DNA, the CDR3 is TGTGCCAGCAGGGCACGACAGGGTGGTGAAAAACTGTTTTTT.

This clonotype was observed once. V usage is TRBV9 and J usage is TRBJ1-1; D is perhaps TRBD1 (5 bases). The germline gives CDR1 SGDLS, CDR2 YYNGEE. There are 15 residues in the CDR3. The V gene lost 4 bases and the J gene lost 0 bases, with 13 bases spanning the gap. As DNA, the CDR3 is TGTGCCAGCAGCCCAACGGGACCTATGAACACTGAAGCTTTCTTT. Translating gives CASSPTGPMNTEAFF.

This clonotype was recorded at least ten times. This chain links TRBV7-9 with TRBJ2-7; 7 nucleotides agree with TRBD1. The germline V gene encodes CDR1 SEHNR and CDR2 FQNEAQ (reference sequence). V was pared by 10 bases and J by 6 bases, with 15 bases of the junction left unmatched. This CDR3 has 14 residues. As DNA, the CDR3 is TGTGCCACCACAAGGGGGACAGCCCCAGTCGAGCAGTACTTC. Translating gives CATTRGTAPVEQYF.

There are a few counts of this clonotype. The J gene is TRBJ1-6, the V gene TRBV9; 7 bases align to TRBD1. J gave up 9 bases and V 3 bases, and 12 bases lay outside the gene matches. Germline lookup yields CDR1 SGDLS and CDR2 YYNGEE. This CDR3 has 16 amino acids. CDR3 bases: TGTGCCAGCAGCGGCTCCGGGACAGCTGGAGGTTCACCCCTCCACTTT. Residues: CASSGSGTAGGSPLHF.

CDR3 residues: CSARDASGGLETQYF. DNA of the CDR3: TGCAGTGCTAGAGATGCTAGCGGGGGGTTGGAGACCCAGTACTTC. This chain uses TRBV20-1 with TRBJ2-5, with 11 nucleotides matching TRBD2. The germline gives CDR1 DFQATT, CDR2 SNEGSKA (reference sequence). This CDR3 comprises 15 residues. V gave up 0 bases and J gave up 5 bases; unmatched junction bases: 5.

This clonotype showed up many times. The rearrangement links TRBV4-1 to TRBJ2-2; D possibly corresponds to TRBD2 (5 bases). V lost 6 bases, J lost 6 bases, and 14 bases lay in between. The CDR3 has 14 residues. Germline V CDR1 and CDR2: MGHRA, YSYEKL. The CDR3 region has the DNA TGCGCCAGCAGTATGAGGGCCTTACCCGGGGAGCTGTTTTTT. Residues: CASSMRALPGELFF.

The genes are TRBV29-1 and TRBJ2-7; D gene uncertain. CDR3 length: 11 residues. Germline CDR1 reads SQVTM; CDR2 reads ANQGSEA. Trimming removed 4 bases from V and 4 bases from J, with 8 bases in between. CDR3 sequence (DNA): TGCAGCGTTGCTAGTGCGTACGAGCAGTACTTC. This sequence encodes CSVASAYEQYF.

This rearrangement joins TRBV12-3 or TRBV12-4 to TRBJ1-2; perhaps TRBD1 as D (6 bases). The V and J ends lost 6 bases and 4 bases respectively, with 12 bases between them. The CDR3 runs 13 residues. CDR3 residues: CASSRQDIYGYTF. The DNA of the CDR3 is TGTGCCAGCAGCCGACAGGACATCTATGGCTACACCTTC.

The chain recombines TRBV7-4 with TRBJ2-5; 9 bases fit TRBD1. V was clipped by 5 bases and J by 5 bases; unmatched bases: 12. The germline gives CDR1 SGHVT, CDR2 SQSDAQ. The CDR3 extends over 16 amino acids. CDR3 region: CASSRRTGAVRETQYF. The CDR3, as DNA: TGTGCCAGCAGCCGTAGGACAGGGGCGGTCAGGGAGACCCAGTACTTC.

This clonotype was picked up many times. V is TRBV27 and J is TRBJ2-7, with D possibly being TRBD1 (5 bases). The V and J ends lost 10 bases and 3 bases respectively, with 16 bases between them. From germline, CDR1 is MNHEY and CDR2 SMNVEV (reference sequence). The CDR3 runs 13 residues. Written as DNA, the CDR3 is TGTGCCACTGGGGCGCGGCGGATCTACGAGCAGTACTTC. It codes for CATGARRIYEQYF.

The gene calls are TRBV7-2 and TRBJ2-2; no definite D call. Germline-derived CDR1 and CDR2 are SGHTA and FQGNSA. CDR3 length equals 11 residues. Trimming left V 8 bases short and J 5 bases short, with 6 bases between. CDR3 amino acids: CASGITGELFF. The DNA of the CDR3 is TGTGCCAGCGGCATTACCGGGGAGCTGTTTTTT.

In DNA form, the CDR3 reads TGCAGCGTGGGGAATAGGAGGAACTACGAGCAGTACGTC. Encoded protein: CSVGNRRNYEQYV. V gene TRBV29-1 combines with J gene TRBJ2-7; perhaps TRBD2 as D (5 bases). The V gene lost 6 bases and the J gene lost 3 bases, with 15 bases spanning the gap. In germline, CDR1 is SQVTM, CDR2 ANQGSEA. The CDR3 runs to 13 residues.

The chain combines TRBV2 with TRBJ2-7; D possibly corresponds to TRBD2 (6 bases). The CDR3 totals 13 residues. V shed 4 bases and J shed 5 bases, with 12 bases lying between them. CDR1 is SNHLY and CDR2 is FYNNEI in the germline V gene. This chain's CDR3 is CASSVGGDDEQYF. For the CDR3, the DNA is TGTGCCAGCAGTGTCGGGGGAGATGACGAGCAGTACTTC.

J is TRBJ2-7 and V is TRBV7-9; perhaps D is TRBD1 or TRBD2 (5 bases each). The germline gives CDR1 SEHNR, CDR2 FQNEAQ (reference sequence). The CDR3 covers 12 residues. Trimming stripped 5 bases from V and 9 bases from J, with 14 bases between. CDR3 region: CASSQGRLGQYF. CDR3 nucleotides: TGTGCCAGCAGCCAGGGACGCCTTGGGCAGTACTTC.

The chain employs TRBV15 and TRBJ2-7; 8 bases map to TRBD1. CDR1 is LNHNV, CDR2 YYDKDF, per germline (reference sequence). J gave up 0 bases and V 6 bases, and 22 bases lay outside the gene matches. This CDR3 spans 20 amino acids. The CDR3 protein is CATSRVTGAKQTPSSYEQYF. The CDR3 DNA is TGTGCCACCAGTAGGGTGACAGGGGCGAAACAGACTCCGAGCTCCTACGAGCAGTACTTC.

The chain recombines TRBV7-2 with TRBJ1-6, with a tentative D call TRBD1 (5 bases). The CDR3 covers 15 residues. Germline CDR1 is SGHTA and CDR2 is FQGNSA. Trimming took off 3 bases at V and 11 bases at J, with 17 bases between the two ends. CDR3 DNA sequence: TGTGCCAGCAGCTTTTTTCCCCAGGGCGGGGCACCCCTCCACTTT. Amino acid sequence: CASSFFPQGGAPLHF.

As for this clonotype: Since no conserved phenylalanine or tryptophan closes the CDR3, a read error is the likely cause. The limits of the CDR3 on the DNA are not certain, so only TCRdb's listed CDR3 is given. This chain joins TRBV12-3 or TRBV12-4 and TRBJ1-4; TRBD1, as called in the table, went unchecked against the DNA. Termini included, the CDR3 measures 10 amino acids. CDR3 in amino acids: CASSLVEGVL.

This chain uses TRBV30 with TRBJ2-7, with TRBD2 matching over 7 bases. Per the germline V gene, CDR1 is GTSNPN and CDR2 is SVGIG (reference sequence). The V segment lost 2 bases and the J segment 2 bases; nucleotides outside the gene matches: 9. The CDR3 loop spans 15 amino acids. For the CDR3, the DNA is TGTGCCTGGAGTTTTCCGGGACTACGGGCCTACGAGCAGTACTTC. Its translation: CAWSFPGLRAYEQYF.

About this clonotype: The germline gene is not matched at one end of the junction; a read error may be the cause. This chain uses TRBV15 with TRBJ1-1; D gene unclear. The length of the CDR3 is 14 residues. Germline V gene sequence: CDR1 LNHNV, CDR2 YYDKDF (reference sequence). The CDR3 protein is CAASRDRAVTEAFF. CDR3 nucleotide sequence: TGTGCCGCCAGCAGAGATCGGGCCGTCACTGAAGCTTTCTTT. Using reference TRBV15 and TRBJ1-1 for the parts outside the CDR3, the full variable domain is DAMVIQNPRYQVTQFGKPVTLSCSQTLNHNVMYWYQQKSSQAPKLLFHYYDKDFNNEADTPDNFQSRRPNTSFCFLDIRSPGLGDTAMYLCAASRDRAVTEAFFGQGTRLTVV.